These 26 T cell receptor beta chains came from one sample sequenced in a study of T cell clones after liver transplantation. Only in-frame clones appear in the TCRdb table, and some are missing; sequencing was by immunoSEQ multiplex PCR. Found here are some 120,000 clones, 75% to 95% of them singletons; the top ten hold 0.83%. Sequenced material: CD4+ T cells from blood, taken 12 months after liver transplant. The receptor set was obtained from a human patient who received a liver transplant. Some T cells may originate from the graft donor.

As regards this clone: An end of the junction differs from the germline gene, which may be a read error. This chain links TRBV4-1 with TRBJ2-7; perhaps TRBD1 as D (6 bases). The CDR3 runs 11 residues. Germline loops: CDR1 MGHRA, CDR2 YSYEKL. The CDR3 nucleotides read TGCGCCAGCAGCCGAGACAGGCATTACTTTTTC. Protein sequence: CASSRDRHYFF.

The chain links TRBV9 to TRBJ2-5; D possibly corresponds to TRBD2 (5 bases). The CDR3 has 14 amino acids. CDR1 SGDLS and CDR2 YYNGEE come from the germline V gene. The V gene lost 5 bases and the J gene lost 3 bases, with 14 bases spanning the gap. DNA for the CDR3: TGTGCCAGCAGTCCCCTGGAGAGGGAAGAGACCCAGTACTTC. This encodes CASSPLEREETQYF.

This chain connects TRBV9 to TRBJ2-5, with 9 bases lining up with TRBD1. Germline assignment: CDR1 SGDLS and CDR2 YYNGEE. This CDR3 has 15 amino acids. V gave up 4 bases and J gave up 1 base; unmatched junction bases: 5. The CDR3 loop is CASSPQGQGQETQYF. DNA for the CDR3: TGTGCCAGCAGCCCCCAGGGACAGGGCCAAGAGACCCAGTACTTC.

The chain joins TRBV5-1 to TRBJ2-7; the D gene is possibly TRBD2 (5 bases). Germline CDR1 SGHRS, CDR2 YFSETQ. Trimming stripped 2 bases from V and 5 bases from J, with 17 bases between. This CDR3 region has 15 residues. The DNA for the CDR3 is TGCGCCAGCAGCTTCGGGGTAGCGTCGGGAAACGAGCAGTACTTC. Its protein is CASSFGVASGNEQYF.

The chain combines TRBV14 with TRBJ2-2, with TRBD2 matching over 7 bases. CDR3 size: 14 residues. Germline V gives CDR1 SGHDN, CDR2 FVKESK. V gave up 6 bases and J gave up 1 base; unmatched junction bases: 2. The CDR3 sequence is CASRPSGNTGELFF. Written as DNA, the CDR3 is TGTGCCAGCAGACCTAGCGGGAACACCGGGGAGCTGTTTTTT.

The sample holds one count of this clone. The CDR3 sequence is CASSPGPGNQPQHF. The CDR3 bases are TGTGCCAGTAGTCCGGGACCGGGAAATCAGCCCCAGCATTTT. The genes are TRBV19 and TRBJ1-5; tentative D call: TRBD1 (5 bases). This CDR3 is 14 amino acids long. Germline lookup yields CDR1 LNHDA and CDR2 SQIVND (reference sequence). Deletions cut 5 bases from V and 4 bases from J, with 12 bases between. Full variable domain (outside the CDR3, taken from reference TRBV19 and TRBJ1-5): DGGITQSPKYLFRKEGQNVTLSCEQNLNHDAMYWYRQDPGQGLRLIYYSQIVNDFQKGDIAEGYSVSREKKESFPLTVTSAQKNPTAFYLCASSPGPGNQPQHFGDGTRLSIL.

The genes are TRBV5-5 and TRBJ2-1; 8 bases fit TRBD2. The V and J ends lost 0 bases and 1 base, in that order; junction bases with no gene match: 6. CDR3 length: 17 residues. The V gene's germline CDR1 is SGHKS and CDR2 YYEKEE (reference sequence). CDR3 DNA: TGTGCCAGCAGCTTGGTGGTGGCGGGAGGTTCCTACAATGAGCAGTTCTTC. Its protein is CASSLVVAGGSYNEQFF.

The V and J genes are TRBV7-2 and TRBJ2-1; 11 nucleotides match TRBD2. Germline V lookup: CDR1 SGHTA, CDR2 FQGNSA. V shed 8 bases and J 8 bases; nucleotides not matched to a gene: 11. The length of the CDR3 is 15 residues. The CDR3 region is CASRVSLAGGYEQFF. For the CDR3, the DNA is TGTGCCAGCCGAGTTAGCCTAGCGGGAGGTTATGAGCAGTTCTTC.

This rearrangement joins TRBV2 to TRBJ2-7; TRBD1 is a possible D gene (6 bases). V was pared by 4 bases and J by 4 bases, with 14 bases between. CDR1 and CDR2 (germline): SNHLY, FYNNEI. The CDR3 loop spans 14 amino acids. The CDR3 bases are TGTGCCAGCAGTGCCAACAGGGACGAATACGAGCAGTACTTC. This translates into CASSANRDEYEQYF.

CDR3: CASSTLAGRTGELFF. The DNA for the CDR3 is TGCGCCAGCAGCACACTAGCGGGAAGGACCGGGGAGCTGTTTTTT. The chain uses TRBV5-1 and TRBJ2-2; 10 nucleotides align to TRBD2. Germline CDR1 reads SGHRS; CDR2 reads YFSETQ. V lost 4 bases and J lost 5; bases outside the gene matches: 5. The CDR3 extends over 15 amino acids.

The chain combines TRBV19 with TRBJ2-7, with D uncertain. V was cut by 0 bases and J by 3 bases, with 15 bases left in between. The CDR3 is made up of 16 amino acids. Germline V lookup: CDR1 LNHDA, CDR2 SQIVND (reference sequence). DNA for the CDR3: TGTGCCAGTAGTATAGATCGGCAGTTTGGATTCTACGAGCAGTACTTC. Its translation is CASSIDRQFGFYEQYF.

The rearrangement links TRBV9 to TRBJ1-4, with 9 bases matching TRBD1. Germline values: CDR1 SGDLS, CDR2 YYNGEE. The V segment lost 3 bases and the J segment 5 bases; nucleotides outside the gene matches: 5. This CDR3 spans 15 amino acids. The CDR3 region is CASSAGGTGNEKLFF. The DNA of the CDR3 is TGTGCCAGCAGCGCGGGTGGGACAGGGAATGAAAAACTGTTTTTT.

This clone showed up just once. This chain joins TRBV19 and TRBJ2-7; D is ambiguous. The CDR3 covers 14 residues. Trimming took off 0 bases at V and 0 bases at J, with 6 bases between the two ends. The germline CDR1 and CDR2 sequences are LNHDA and SQIVND (reference sequence). The CDR3 is CASSIDPVSYEQYF. The CDR3 DNA sequence: TGTGCCAGTAGTATAGATCCGGTCTCCTACGAGCAGTACTTC.

This rearrangement joins TRBV5-6 to TRBJ2-3; perhaps TRBD1 as D (5 bases). Trimming removed 4 bases at V and 5 bases at J, with 20 bases between. Germline values: CDR1 SGHDT, CDR2 YYEEEE. The CDR3 is 16 residues long. CDR3 region: CASSPVVGSRGDTQYF. For the CDR3, the DNA is TGTGCCAGCAGCCCCGTTGTCGGGTCAAGGGGAGATACGCAGTATTTT.

About this clone itself: The sample holds other DNA sequences that translate to the same CDR3. The chain employs TRBV18 and TRBJ1-4; no clear D gene. Germline V gene lookup returns CDR1 KGHSH and CDR2 LQKENI. The length of the CDR3 is 13 residues. V was clipped by 3 bases and J by 5 bases, with 7 bases between them. The CDR3 DNA sequence: TGTGCCAGCTCACCGGGTCTCAATGAAAAACTGTTTTTT. Residues: CASSPGLNEKLFF.

In its sample, this clone was seen once. The V and J genes are TRBV27 and TRBJ1-6; D unresolved. CDR1 and CDR2 from the germline V gene are MNHEY and SMNVEV (reference sequence). Trimming removed 0 bases from V and 11 bases from J, with 17 bases in between. The CDR3 is made up of 16 amino acids. The CDR3 region is CASSLSSRKGVAPLHF. The CDR3 DNA reads as TGTGCCAGCAGTTTATCTTCTAGGAAGGGTGTCGCACCCCTCCACTTT.

The chain employs TRBV2 and TRBJ2-7, with D perhaps TRBD2 (5 bases). V lost 1 base to trimming and J lost 2 bases, with 9 bases between them. Germline V gene sequence: CDR1 SNHLY, CDR2 FYNNEI. The CDR3 covers 14 residues. In DNA, the CDR3 is TGTGCCAGCAGTGAAGGTAGCGTTCCCTACGAGCAGTACTTC. Protein sequence: CASSEGSVPYEQYF. Full variable domain (rest looked up from reference TRBV2 and TRBJ2-7): EPEVTQTPSHQVTQMGQEVILRCVPISNHLYFYWYRQILGQKVEFLVSFYNNEISEKSEIFDDQFSVERPDGSNFTLKIRSTKLEDSAMYFCASSEGSVPYEQYFGPGTRLTVT.

In this sample, this clone turned up a few times. Here the CDR3 DNA reads TGCAGCGTTGAACTAGCGGGAGGGTTCCGGGGCAGTGAGCAGTTCTTC. Its protein is CSVELAGGFRGSEQFF. The gene calls are TRBV29-1 and TRBJ2-1; TRBD2 agrees at 12 bases. V shed 2 bases and J 9 bases; nucleotides not matched to a gene: 11. CDR1 and CDR2 (germline): SQVTM, ANQGSEA. This CDR3 has 16 amino acids.

This clone was seen a single time. V gene TRBV10-3 combines with J gene TRBJ2-2; 7 bases line up with TRBD1. Germline CDR1 reads ENHRY; CDR2 reads SYGVKD. With 6 bases clipped from V and 4 bases from J, the junction kept 11 bases outside the gene matches. The CDR3 is made up of 16 amino acids. This CDR3 reads CAIRPVGTVGTGELFF. CDR3 coding DNA: TGTGCCATCAGGCCCGTGGGGACAGTCGGCACCGGGGAGCTGTTTTTT.

The J gene is TRBJ2-3, the V gene TRBV7-9, with 7 bases aligning to TRBD1. This CDR3 has 14 residues. V shed 5 bases, J shed 1 base, and the junction held 3 bases outside the gene matches. Germline V lookup: CDR1 SEHNR, CDR2 FQNEAQ (reference sequence). CDR3 nucleotide sequence: TGTGCCAGCAGCCTCGGACAGGGCACAGATACGCAGTATTTT. Translated, it gives CASSLGQGTDTQYF.

J is TRBJ2-6 and V is TRBV5-4; no clear D gene. The CDR3 extends over 13 amino acids. CDR1 SGHNT and CDR2 YYREEE come from the germline V gene (reference sequence). Trimming left V 2 bases short and J 2 bases short, with 2 bases between. The CDR3 DNA is TGTGCCAGCAGCTTAACTGGGGCCAACGTCCTGACTTTC. Amino acid sequence: CASSLTGANVLTF. The variable domain in full, completed from reference TRBV5-4 and TRBJ2-6, reads ETGVTQSPTHLIKTRGQQVTLRCSSQSGHNTVSWYQQALGQGPQFIFQYYREEENGRGNFPPRFSGLQFPNYSSELNVNALELDDSALYLCASSLTGANVLTFGAGSRLTVL.

The chain is built from TRBV2 and TRBJ2-7; D is ambiguous. The germline V and J ends were trimmed by 4 bases and 4 bases, with 5 bases remaining between them. Germline V gene lookup returns CDR1 SNHLY and CDR2 FYNNEI. The CDR3 runs 11 residues. The CDR3 protein is CASSGSYEQYF. CDR3 in DNA: TGTGCCAGCAGTGGCTCATACGAGCAGTACTTC.

This chain links TRBV12-5 with TRBJ2-1, with 8 bases that match TRBD2. Germline assignment: CDR1 LGHNT and CDR2 FRNRAP. This CDR3 is 13 amino acids long. V was clipped by 7 bases and J by 9 bases; unmatched bases: 8. The CDR3 sequence is CASESGSSIEQFF. For the CDR3, the DNA is TGTGCTAGTGAAAGCGGGAGCTCTATTGAGCAGTTCTTC.

The chain employs TRBV28 and TRBJ2-3, with TRBD2 as a possible D gene (5 bases). In germline, CDR1 is MDHEN, CDR2 SYDVKM. V was cut by 3 bases and J by 8 bases, with 12 bases left in between. This CDR3 is 13 amino acids long. Here the CDR3 DNA reads TGTGCCAGCAGTTTGTCTACTGCGGGTACGCAGTATTTT. It codes for CASSLSTAGTQYF. The full variable domain, in which reference TRBV28 and TRBJ2-3 provide the parts outside the CDR3, is DVKVTQSSRYLVKRTGEKVFLECVQDMDHENMFWYRQDPGLGLRLIYFSYDVKMKEKGDIPEGYSVSREKKERFSLILESASTNQTSMYLCASSLSTAGTQYFGPGTRLTVL.

The J gene is TRBJ2-3, the V gene TRBV5-4; D perhaps matches TRBD2 (6 bases). This CDR3 is built from 13 residues. Trimming pared 3 bases from V and 6 bases from J, leaving 11 bases between. Germline CDR1 reads SGHNT; CDR2 reads YYREEE (reference sequence). As DNA, the CDR3 is TGTGCCAGCAGCTGGACGGGGGAGGATACGCAGTATTTT. Protein sequence: CASSWTGEDTQYF.

CDR3: CASSLVTRTGELFF. The CDR3 coding sequence is TGTGCCAGCAGCTTGGTAACTCGCACCGGGGAGCTGTTTTTT. V is TRBV7-2 and J is TRBJ2-2; D is unresolved. Germline CDR1 SGHTA, CDR2 FQGNSA. Trimming shortened V by 3 bases and J by 4 bases, and 9 bases separated the two germline ends. The CDR3 runs to 14 residues. Variable domain in full (rest from reference TRBV7-2 and TRBJ2-2): GAGVSQSPSNKVTEKGKDVELRCDPISGHTALYWYRQSLGQGLEFLIYFQGNSAPDKSGLPSDRFSAERTGGSVSTLTIQRTQQEDSAVYLCASSLVTRTGELFFGEGSRLTVL.